Presented here are 23 T cell receptor beta chains from one specimen sequenced in a study of shared clonotypes between healthy human individuals. Measured with immunoSEQ multiplex PCR; TCRdb has only the in-frame clones, and not every one. The sample contains around 1,900,000 clones, roughly 93% of which appear only once. Naive CD8 cells lacked CD45RO, underwent positive selection for CCR7 and left out terminally differentiated effector memory CD45RA+ cells. The sequencing input was naive CD8+ T cells from PBMCs. The receptors here all came from a man aged 18-30 years in good health. Some clones in this sample may be carry-over from other donors' samples.

V usage is TRBV7-9 and J usage is TRBJ2-7, with D uncertain. V dropped 3 bases and J dropped 6 bases, with 9 bases sitting between them. CDR1 SEHNR and CDR2 FQNEAQ come from the germline V gene (reference sequence). The CDR3 sequence is 12 residues long. CDR3 sequence (DNA): TGTGCCAGCAGCTTGACGGCTGTCGAGCAGTACTTC. Translation gives CASSLTAVEQYF. Filled out from reference TRBV7-9 and TRBJ2-7, the complete variable domain reads DTGVSQNPRHKITKRGQNVTFRCDPISEHNRLYWYRQTLGQGPEFLTYFQNEAQLEKSRLLSDRFSAERPKGSFSTLEIQRTEQGDSAMYLCASSLTAVEQYFGPGTRLTVT.

The chain carries TRBV10-3 and TRBJ2-3; D is ambiguous. The V end lost 4 bases, the J end lost 2 bases, and 7 bases lay between the germline ends. Germline CDR1 reads ENHRY; CDR2 reads SYGVKD. This CDR3 has 13 amino acids. The CDR3: CAISGHSTDTQYF. Written as DNA, the CDR3 is TGTGCCATCAGTGGCCATTCCACAGATACGCAGTATTTT.

The J gene is TRBJ2-7, the V gene TRBV6-6; TRBD1 is a possible D gene (5 bases). CDR1 and CDR2 (germline): MNHNY, SVGAGI (reference sequence). V was pared by 2 bases and J by 7 bases, with 18 bases between. The CDR3 is 15 amino acids. The DNA for the CDR3 is TGTGCCAGCAGTTACGACAGCACCTTACTCTGGGAGCAGTACTTC. It is translated as CASSYDSTLLWEQYF.

The J gene is TRBJ1-2, the V gene TRBV9; D may be TRBD1 (6 bases). CDR1 and CDR2 (germline): SGDLS, YYNGEE. This CDR3 has 12 amino acids. V was trimmed by 3 bases and J by 7 bases, leaving 10 bases between them. The CDR3 bases are TGTGCCAGCAGCGCCGACAGGAGTGGCTACACCTTC. Protein product: CASSADRSGYTF.

CDR3 bases: TGTGCCTGGAGGGCCCCTAGGGCGGCTAGCGGGGGGACCGGGGAGCTGTTTTTT. Translated, it gives CAWRAPRAASGGTGELFF. The rearrangement uses TRBV30 and TRBJ2-2; 11 bases fit TRBD2. CDR1 and CDR2 (germline): GTSNPN, SVGIG (reference sequence). V lost 3 bases and J lost 5; bases outside the gene matches: 14. The length of the CDR3 is 18 residues.

Concerning this clone: Other DNA sequences in this specimen translate into the identical CDR3. The V and J genes are TRBV9 and TRBJ2-1; 11 nucleotides agree with TRBD1. The germline gives CDR1 SGDLS, CDR2 YYNGEE. The CDR3 loop spans 16 amino acids. Trimming removed 3 bases from V and 1 base from J; junction bases left unmatched: 3. The CDR3 spells CASSAGTGGSYNEQFF. Written as DNA, the CDR3 is TGTGCCAGCAGCGCCGGGACAGGGGGTTCCTACAATGAGCAGTTCTTC.

The chain couples TRBV30 to TRBJ1-1; D unclear. This CDR3 is built from 13 residues. CDR1 is GTSNPN, CDR2 SVGIG, per germline (reference sequence). Trimming took 3 bases from V and 2 from J, leaving 10 bases between them. The CDR3 DNA follows: TGTGCCTGGAGCGGCAGATTAAACACTGAAGCTTTCTTT. Protein sequence: CAWSGRLNTEAFF.

This clone has a single count. This sequence joins TRBV27 and TRBJ2-7; 7 positions match TRBD2. The junction had 4 bases not matched to a gene; V was cut back by 1 base and J by 4 bases. CDR1 and CDR2 (germline): MNHEY, SMNVEV (reference sequence). CDR3 length: 14 residues. The CDR3 nucleotides read TGTGCCAGCAGTTTATTTCAGGGAGGGTACGAGCAGTACTTC. It specifies CASSLFQGGYEQYF.

This chain connects TRBV27 to TRBJ2-7; either TRBD1 or TRBD2 may fit D (5 bases each). The germline V and J ends were trimmed by 4 bases and 3 bases, with 19 bases remaining between them. Germline values: CDR1 MNHEY, CDR2 SMNVEV (reference sequence). This CDR3 is built from 16 residues. The CDR3 nucleotides are TGTGCCAGCAGTTCTATCCCCGGGACCAACTACTACGAGCAGTACTTC. Amino acids: CASSSIPGTNYYEQYF.

CDR3 loop: CASSSRKFLYEQYF. The CDR3, as DNA: TGTGCCAGCAGTTCCCGTAAATTTCTCTACGAGCAGTACTTC. V gene TRBV28 combines with J gene TRBJ2-7; unclear D gene. The ends were cut back, 4 bases at V and 3 bases at J, with 13 bases in the middle. The CDR3 is made up of 14 amino acids. Germline loops: CDR1 MDHEN, CDR2 SYDVKM.

The rearrangement joins TRBV27 to TRBJ1-2, with D perhaps TRBD1 (6 bases). V shed 5 bases and J shed 7 bases, with 11 bases lying between them. This CDR3 spans 12 amino acids. Germline loops: CDR1 MNHEY, CDR2 SMNVEV (reference sequence). CDR3 sequence: CASSLRGVGYTF. In DNA form, the CDR3 reads TGTGCCAGCAGTCTAAGGGGGGTTGGCTACACCTTC.

With respect to this clone: The same CDR3 also results from other DNA sequences found in this sample. This chain connects TRBV11-2 to TRBJ2-3; D uncertain. The germline V gene encodes CDR1 SGHAT and CDR2 FQNNGV. Trimming removed 2 bases at V and 6 bases at J, with 6 bases between. The length of the CDR3 is 12 residues. The CDR3 nucleotides read TGTGCCAGCAGCTTATACCGGGATACGCAGTATTTT. Encoded protein: CASSLYRDTQYF.

The J gene is TRBJ1-2, the V gene TRBV7-9; D possibly corresponds to TRBD1 (5 bases). Looked up from germline, CDR1 is SEHNR and CDR2 is FQNEAQ (reference sequence). This CDR3 is built from 14 residues. The V and J ends lost 8 bases and 7 bases respectively, with 20 bases between them. The CDR3 region is CASPSQAGGGGYTF. CDR3 DNA: TGTGCCAGCCCCTCCCAGGCGGGGGGGGGTGGCTACACCTTC.

This rearrangement joins TRBV9 to TRBJ2-5, with D perhaps TRBD1 (6 bases). The CDR3 length is 15 residues. Germline-derived CDR1 and CDR2 are SGDLS and YYNGEE. V lost 4 bases to trimming and J lost 1 base, with 14 bases between them. CDR3 in amino acids: CASSLDSPGQETQYF. The CDR3 nucleotides are TGTGCCAGCAGCTTGGACAGCCCGGGCCAAGAGACCCAGTACTTC.

A note on this clone: Other nucleotide sequences in the sample specify the same CDR3. As DNA, the CDR3 is TGTGCCAGCAGCGCGGCGGGAGGCTACGAGCAGTACTTC. It yields the protein CASSAAGGYEQYF. The chain has TRBV9 and TRBJ2-7, with 8 bases lining up with TRBD2. The CDR3 spans 13 residues. Per germline, CDR1 SGDLS and CDR2 YYNGEE. With V trimmed by 3 bases and J by 3 bases, 2 bases remained unmatched.

This clone appeared a few times. This chain connects TRBV4-2 to TRBJ2-2, with 7 bases that match TRBD2. Unmatched junction bases numbered 10, after V lost 0 bases and J lost 6 bases. The CDR3 extends over 17 amino acids. Germline V gene lookup returns CDR1 LGHNA and CDR2 YNFKEQ. CDR3 in amino acids: CASSQDGAGVAAGELFF. The CDR3, as DNA: TGTGCCAGCAGCCAAGATGGGGCGGGAGTAGCGGCCGGGGAGCTGTTTTTT.

The chain joins TRBV11-3 to TRBJ1-1, with D tentatively TRBD1 (5 bases). This CDR3 has 14 amino acids. The V end lost 5 bases, the J end lost 1 base, and 11 bases lay between the germline ends. The germline gives CDR1 SGHNT, CDR2 YENEEA. CDR3 region: CASSLGTENTEAFF. The CDR3 DNA is TGTGCCAGCAGCCTGGGGACCGAGAACACTGAAGCTTTCTTT.

V is TRBV7-2 and J is TRBJ2-1, with 11 bases lining up with TRBD2. The trim removed 1 base at V and 10 bases at J, leaving 6 bases unmatched. CDR3 length equals 15 residues. Germline CDR1 is SGHTA and CDR2 is FQGNSA. The DNA for the CDR3 is TGTGCCAGCAGCTTAGGACTAGCGGGACCTCCCGAGCAGTTCTTC. Translating it yields CASSLGLAGPPEQFF.

The rearrangement joins TRBV19 to TRBJ2-3; tentatively, D is TRBD1 or TRBD2 (5 bases each). Germline V gene lookup returns CDR1 LNHDA and CDR2 SQIVND (reference sequence). The CDR3 spans 15 residues. Trimming shortened V by 2 bases and J by 1 base, and 10 bases separated the two germline ends. CDR3 DNA sequence: TGTGCCAGTAGTATAAGGGGTAGCGGCACAGATACGCAGTATTTT. It is translated as CASSIRGSGTDTQYF.

This clone was seen only a few times. This chain links TRBV21-1 with TRBJ2-7; TRBD2 reflects the table's D call only, with no check against the DNA. TRBV21-1 is recorded as a pseudogene. There are 16 residues in the CDR3. CDR3 residues: CASSKEDEWREYEQYF. CDR3 DNA: TGTGCCAGCAGCAAAGAGGACGAATGGCGGGAGTACGAGCAGTACTTC.

This clone was detected once. This chain links TRBV28 with TRBJ2-7, with TRBD2 matching over 8 bases. Trimming at V came to 4 bases and at J to 2 bases, leaving 7 bases not matched to a gene. The CDR3 has 15 amino acids. The germline CDR1 and CDR2 sequences are MDHEN and SYDVKM. CDR3 bases: TGTGCCAGCAGTTCCACTCCAGCGGGGGCCTACGAGCAGTACTTC. Residues: CASSSTPAGAYEQYF. Using reference TRBV28 and TRBJ2-7 for the parts outside the CDR3, the full variable domain is DVKVTQSSRYLVKRTGEKVFLECVQDMDHENMFWYRQDPGLGLRLIYFSYDVKMKEKGDIPEGYSVSREKKERFSLILESASTNQTSMYLCASSSTPAGAYEQYFGPGTRLTVT.

The chain joins TRBV4-1 to TRBJ2-1; 9 bases fit TRBD1. The CDR3 runs 16 residues. The germline V gene encodes CDR1 MGHRA and CDR2 YSYEKL. Losses at the gene ends were 5 bases for V and 3 bases for J; bases not matched to a gene: 8. CDR3 DNA sequence: TGCGCCAGCAGCTTAAACGGACAGGGGATCTACAATGAGCAGTTCTTC. It yields the protein CASSLNGQGIYNEQFF.

The rearrangement joins TRBV27 to TRBJ2-7; D might be TRBD2 (7 bases). CDR1 and CDR2 from the germline V gene are MNHEY and SMNVEV (reference sequence). Trimming left V 1 base short and J 7 bases short, with 23 bases between. The CDR3 spans 17 residues. CDR3 in amino acids: CASSLYPLGGGPGEQYF. As DNA, the CDR3 is TGTGCCAGCAGTTTATACCCCCTAGGGGGAGGGCCGGGGGAGCAGTACTTC.